These 30 T cell receptor beta chains originate from one sample sequenced in a study of T-cell memory formation after mild COVID-19. TCRdb analysed the 5' RACE reads with MiXCR anew, one entry per CDR3 protein. The sample comprises fewer than 40,000 distinct CDR3 sequences, 9.5% to 12% of which are singletons, and just under 30% rests with the top ten. Sequenced: PBMCs or a T cell subset sorted from them (not recorded which). The receptors were sampled from a man aged 18 to 30 who had mild COVID-19 (a few samples of this study predate the infection). Cell type and time point are not known.

This clonotype was observed many times. The CDR3 DNA reads as TGTGCCAGCAGTTCCTCTGGTGGCTACACCTTC. Its translation: CASSSSGGYTF. The chain recombines TRBV6-6 with TRBJ1-2, with unresolved D. Germline assignment: CDR1 MNHNY and CDR2 SVGAGI (reference sequence). V was clipped by 4 bases and J by 7 bases, with 7 bases between them. The CDR3 is made up of 11 amino acids.

This clonotype was seen many times. The J gene is TRBJ2-3, the V gene TRBV5-1; 8 bases line up with TRBD2. V shed 4 bases and J 4 bases; nucleotides not matched to a gene: 11. The CDR3 has 16 amino acids. The germline V gene encodes CDR1 SGHRS and CDR2 YFSETQ. The CDR3 DNA sequence: TGCGCCAGCAGCGTTTCGGGGGGGCCAGGGGCAGATACGCAGTATTTT. As protein: CASSVSGGPGADTQYF.

This clonotype was picked up many times. This chain connects TRBV6-5 to TRBJ2-2; no firm D call. Between the trimmed V and J ends, which lost 6 bases and 4 bases, there was a span of 3 bases. The germline gives CDR1 MNHEY, CDR2 SVGAGI. The CDR3 has 11 residues. Written as DNA, the CDR3 is TGTGCCAGCAGGTCCACCGGGGAGCTGTTTTTT. It specifies CASRSTGELFF.

This clonotype was seen ten or more times. The chain has TRBV4-3 and TRBJ1-6, with no clear D. The CDR3 length is 17 residues. V gave up 0 bases and J gave up 0 bases, with 9 bases separating them. Germline V CDR1 and CDR2: LGHNA, YSLEER. In DNA form, the CDR3 reads TGCGCCAGCAGCCAAGATCCGTCAGGCTCCTATAATTCACCCCTCCACTTT. It codes for CASSQDPSGSYNSPLHF.

The genes are TRBV10-3 and TRBJ2-1; D possibly corresponds to TRBD1 (6 bases). V lost 4 bases to trimming and J lost 0 bases, with 13 bases between them. This CDR3 contains 16 residues. Germline V CDR1 and CDR2: ENHRY, SYGVKD. The CDR3 nucleotides read TGTGCCATCAGTGGCCAGACAGGAGCCTCCTACAATGAGCAGTTCTTC. It encodes CAISGQTGASYNEQFF.

There are many counts of this clonotype. J is TRBJ2-2 and V is TRBV7-9; no reliable D call. Germline V gene sequence: CDR1 SEHNR, CDR2 FQNEAQ (reference sequence). The germline V and J ends were trimmed by 5 bases and 4 bases, with 5 bases remaining between them. The CDR3 spans 12 residues. CDR3 residues: CASSAPTGELFF. CDR3 DNA: TGTGCCAGCAGCGCCCCCACCGGGGAGCTGTTTTTT.

This clonotype was counted many times. The chain recombines TRBV5-1 with TRBJ2-2, with D possibly being TRBD1 (7 bases). Germline CDR1 reads SGHRS; CDR2 reads YFSETQ. The CDR3 consists of 14 residues. V lost 2 bases and J lost 3, with 8 bases in between. Written as DNA, the CDR3 is TGCGCCAGCAGCTTCAGGGGGGACACCGGGGAGCTGTTTTTT. Translating it yields CASSFRGDTGELFF.

The sample holds many counts of this clonotype. The chain employs TRBV20-1 and TRBJ2-7; D ambiguous. There are 12 residues in the CDR3. Germline V gives CDR1 DFQATT, CDR2 SNEGSKA (reference sequence). With 2 bases removed from V and 5 bases from J, the gap between germline ends came to 10 bases. The CDR3 nucleotides are TGCAGTGCTAGATCCGAGACGGACGAGCAGTACGTC. Its protein product is CSARSETDEQYV.

Many counts were recorded for this clonotype. This chain joins TRBV4-3 and TRBJ2-1; TRBD2 matches 8 bases. This CDR3 comprises 15 residues. CDR1 and CDR2 from the germline V gene are LGHNA and YSLEER. The J segment lost 5 bases and the V segment lost 5 bases, leaving 8 bases of the junction unmatched. CDR3 sequence (DNA): TGCGCCAGCAGCTTCTCTAGCGGGCGAGACAATGAGCAGTTCTTC. Translation: CASSFSSGRDNEQFF.

This clonotype was seen ten or more times. The V gene is TRBV7-8, the J gene TRBJ2-1; tentatively, D is TRBD1 (6 bases). V lost 3 bases and J 6 bases, leaving 9 bases between the germline ends. The CDR3 sequence is 13 residues long. Germline CDR1 and CDR2: SGHVS and FQNEAQ. The CDR3 sequence is CASSFTGSNEQFF. CDR3 bases: TGTGCCAGCAGCTTTACAGGGTCCAATGAGCAGTTCTTC.

V gene TRBV11-3 combines with J gene TRBJ2-3, with D perhaps TRBD1 (5 bases). V shed 5 bases and J shed 4 bases, with 10 bases lying between them. The CDR3 totals 13 residues. CDR1 and CDR2 from the germline V gene are SGHNT and YENEEA. The CDR3 DNA follows: TGTGCCAGCAGCACAGGCCCGTCAGATACGCAGTATTTT. It translates to CASSTGPSDTQYF.

This clonotype was picked up a small number of times. The V gene is TRBV20-1, the J gene TRBJ2-1, with D perhaps TRBD2 (6 bases). Trimming shortened V by 6 bases and J by 0 bases, and 18 bases separated the two germline ends. The CDR3 has 16 residues. Germline CDR1 DFQATT, CDR2 SNEGSKA (reference sequence). CDR3 sequence reads: CSALDPSARSYNEQFF. CDR3 sequence (DNA): TGCAGTGCCTTAGATCCTAGCGCCCGCTCCTACAATGAGCAGTTCTTC.

V is TRBV25-1 and J is TRBJ1-5, with D hard to call. This CDR3 region has 12 residues. Germline loops: CDR1 MGHDK, CDR2 SYGVNS. V dropped 4 bases and J dropped 4 bases, with 5 bases sitting between them. The CDR3 spells CASSGPNQPQHF. The CDR3, as DNA: TGTGCCAGCAGTGGCCCTAATCAGCCCCAGCATTTT.

Ten or more counts support this clonotype. The chain uses TRBV6-5 and TRBJ2-2; D is unclear. Trimming took 5 bases from V and 4 from J, leaving 20 bases between them. The CDR3 totals 17 residues. CDR1 and CDR2 from the germline V gene are MNHEY and SVGAGI. The CDR3, as DNA: TGTGCCAGCAGTCTCTACCCCGTGGTGGCCGGCACCGGGGAGCTGTTTTTT. As protein: CASSLYPVVAGTGELFF.

This clonotype has ten or more counts. This rearrangement joins TRBV5-1 to TRBJ1-2; 9 bases are a match to TRBD1. The junction had 15 bases not matched to a gene; V was cut back by 4 bases and J by 8 bases. This CDR3 contains 16 residues. Germline-derived CDR1 and CDR2 are SGHRS and YFSETQ. The chain's CDR3 is CASSPLPGQGAGGYTF. The DNA for the CDR3 is TGCGCCAGCAGCCCGTTACCGGGACAGGGAGCAGGAGGCTACACCTTC.

This clonotype was counted many times. The chain carries TRBV20-1 and TRBJ1-2; D not certain. The CDR3 runs 11 residues. Per the germline V gene, CDR1 is DFQATT and CDR2 is SNEGSKA (reference sequence). V lost 5 bases to trimming and J lost 1 base, with 5 bases between them. The CDR3 sequence: CSAPDNYGYTF. Written as DNA, the CDR3 is TGCAGTGCTCCAGATAACTATGGCTACACCTTC.

This clonotype was seen many times. The rearrangement uses TRBV3-1 and TRBJ2-6; the D is unclear. Germline values: CDR1 LGHDT, CDR2 YNNKEL (reference sequence). The CDR3 length is 12 residues. The ends were cut back, 0 bases at V and 11 bases at J, with 5 bases in the middle. The CDR3 spells CASSQDDYVLTF. The CDR3, as DNA: TGTGCCAGCAGCCAAGATGATTACGTCCTGACTTTC. Supplemented by reference TRBV3-1 and TRBJ2-6, the full variable domain reads DTAVSQTPKYLVTQMGNDKSIKCEQNLGHDTMYWYKQDSKKFLKIMFSYNNKELIINETVPNRFSPKSPDKAHLNLHINSLELGDSAVYFCASSQDDYVLTFGAGSRLTVL.

In its sample, this clonotype was seen many times. This chain connects TRBV11-2 to TRBJ2-5; a possible D gene is TRBD1 (6 bases). CDR3 length equals 15 residues. The V end lost 1 base, the J end lost 5 bases, and 14 bases lay between the germline ends. Germline V CDR1 and CDR2: SGHAT, FQNNGV. The CDR3 nucleotides read TGTGCCAGCAGCTTAGCATGGGGGCAGGGGGAGACCCAGTACTTC. This gives the protein CASSLAWGQGETQYF. The whole variable domain, remainder taken from reference TRBV11-2 and TRBJ2-5, is EAGVAQSPRYKIIEKRQSVAFWCNPISGHATLYWYQQILGQGPKLLIQFQNNGVVDDSQLPKDRFSAERLKGVDSTLKIQPAKLEDSAVYLCASSLAWGQGETQYFGPGTRLLVL.

This clonotype was observed many times. V usage is TRBV7-3 and J usage is TRBJ2-7, with D perhaps matching TRBD1 or TRBD2 (6 bases each). V gave up 1 base and J gave up 2 bases, with 12 bases separating them. From germline, CDR1 is SGHTA and CDR2 FQGTGA. CDR3 length: 15 amino acids. In DNA, the CDR3 is TGTGCCAGCAGCTTAAGGAGGGGGGCCCCCTACGAGCAGTACTTC. As protein: CASSLRRGAPYEQYF.

This sequence joins TRBV4-1 and TRBJ1-1, with D perhaps matching TRBD1 (5 bases). CDR3 length equals 17 residues. V shed 0 bases and J shed 4 bases, with 18 bases lying between them. Germline CDR1 and CDR2: MGHRA and YSYEKL. CDR3 bases: TGCGCCAGCAGCCAAGATCGGGGCAGGGAGTCGAGCACTGAAGCTTTCTTT. It encodes CASSQDRGRESSTEAFF.

This clonotype was observed many times. This rearrangement joins TRBV7-2 to TRBJ1-4, with 8 bases that match TRBD1. Looked up from germline, CDR1 is SGHTA and CDR2 is FQGNSA. Unmatched junction bases numbered 6, after V lost 2 bases and J lost 7 bases. CDR3 length: 15 amino acids. CDR3 in amino acids: CASSLWGQASEKLFF. As DNA, the CDR3 is TGTGCCAGCAGCTTATGGGGACAGGCTTCTGAAAAACTGTTTTTT.

This clonotype was observed at least ten times. The chain employs TRBV21-1 and TRBJ2-5; TRBD1 is taken as the D call from the table, unchecked against the DNA. TRBV21-1 is assigned pseudogene status. The CDR3 totals 15 residues. The DNA for the CDR3 is TGTGCCAGCAGCAAACCCCGACAGCTTGAGGAGACCCAGTACTTC. The encoded protein is CASSKPRQLEETQYF.

There are many counts of this clonotype. The chain links TRBV6-5 to TRBJ2-1; 10 positions agree with TRBD1. The V and J ends lost 5 bases and 4 bases, in that order; junction bases with no gene match: 8. Germline V gives CDR1 MNHEY, CDR2 SVGAGI. The CDR3 runs to 16 residues. This CDR3 reads CASSRSPGQGYNEQFF. The CDR3 bases are TGTGCCAGCAGTCGGAGTCCGGGACAGGGGTACAATGAGCAGTTCTTC.

The sample holds many counts of this clonotype. The chain employs TRBV29-1 and TRBJ2-5, with 8 bases matching TRBD1. The CDR3 length is 14 residues. Germline V gene sequence: CDR1 SQVTM, CDR2 ANQGSEA. Trimming cost V 7 bases and J 5 bases; bases outside gene matches: 12. As DNA, the CDR3 is TGCAGCGGGCGGACAGGGACCGCCCTGGAGACCCAGTACTTC. Residues: CSGRTGTALETQYF.

This clonotype came up many times. J is TRBJ1-5 and V is TRBV7-9; no firm D call. The CDR3 spans 12 residues. The V gene's germline CDR1 is SEHNR and CDR2 FQNEAQ (reference sequence). V was clipped by 3 bases and J by 7 bases, with 7 bases between them. CDR3: CASSFSRQPQHF. The DNA for the CDR3 is TGTGCCAGCAGCTTTAGTCGCCAGCCCCAGCATTTT.

This clonotype appeared many times. This chain uses TRBV18 with TRBJ2-7; D gene uncertain. The CDR3 length is 12 residues. The germline gives CDR1 KGHSH, CDR2 LQKENI. V was pared by 4 bases and J by 2 bases, with 6 bases between. CDR3 in DNA: TGTGCCAGCTCACGACAACCCTACGAGCAGTACGTC. Protein sequence: CASSRQPYEQYV.

This clonotype was seen repeatedly, ten times or more. The genes are TRBV19 and TRBJ1-1, with TRBD1 matching over 7 bases. The germline V gene encodes CDR1 LNHDA and CDR2 SQIVND (reference sequence). There are 16 residues in the CDR3. V shed 7 bases and J 5 bases; nucleotides not matched to a gene: 16. The CDR3 sequence: CASKIGHGQAQTEAFF. CDR3 DNA sequence: TGTGCCAGTAAAATCGGTCATGGACAGGCACAAACTGAAGCTTTCTTT.

This clonotype came up many times. This chain joins TRBV2 and TRBJ2-3, with D perhaps TRBD2 (5 bases). The germline V and J ends were trimmed by 1 base and 5 bases, with 7 bases remaining between them. CDR1 is SNHLY and CDR2 is FYNNEI in the germline V gene. The CDR3 extends over 13 amino acids. The CDR3 is CASSEDRGDTQYF. CDR3 nucleotide sequence: TGTGCCAGCAGTGAAGATCGGGGAGATACGCAGTATTTT.

This clonotype was picked up many times. V and J are TRBV7-6 and TRBJ1-4; possible D gene TRBD1, 5 bases. CDR1 and CDR2 (germline): SGHVS, FNYEAQ. CDR3 length: 15 amino acids. V lost 5 bases and J 7 bases, leaving 17 bases between the germline ends. The CDR3 loop is CASSPYSGELEKLFF. The DNA for the CDR3 is TGTGCCAGCAGCCCATATTCGGGGGAGCTTGAAAAACTGTTTTTT.

Details on this clonotype: A read error is possible here, since a much larger clone lies one base away. In this CDR3 the conserved last residue, phenylalanine or tryptophan, is missing, so a read error is likely. The J gene is TRBJ1-2, the V gene TRBV7-2; D remains ambiguous. V dropped 4 bases and J dropped 2 bases, with 11 bases sitting between them. The CDR3 length is 14 residues. Germline-derived CDR1 and CDR2 are SGHTA and FQGNSA. The CDR3 coding sequence is TGTGCCAGCAGCTCATTCCGAGGAAACTATGGCTACACCGTC. This encodes CASSSFRGNYGYTV.